This passage covers 9 T cell receptor beta chains from one sample sequenced in a study of cytomegalovirus exposure and HLA in healthy donors. The assay was immunoSEQ multiplex PCR, and TCRdb's table has in-frame clones only and misses some. The table records 150,000 to 200,000 clones, about 80% of them present only once. Sequences were obtained from PBMCs. The source of these receptors is a woman between 18 and 30 years old in good health and CMV-seropositive.

The J gene is TRBJ2-1, the V gene TRBV6-1; D is undetermined. The V end lost 2 bases, the J end lost 6 bases, and 26 bases lay between the germline ends. Germline V gene lookup returns CDR1 MNHNS and CDR2 SASEGT. This CDR3 comprises 19 residues. The CDR3 loop is CASSELPPSMASAPNEQFF. The CDR3 DNA follows: TGTGCCAGCAGTGAATTACCCCCCTCTATGGCCAGCGCCCCCAATGAGCAGTTCTTC.

The V gene is TRBV19, the J gene TRBJ1-1, with D tentatively TRBD1 (6 bases). Germline V gene data show CDR1 as LNHDA and CDR2 as SQIVND (reference sequence). The ends were cut back, 5 bases at V and 4 bases at J, with 14 bases in the middle. This CDR3 has 14 residues. CDR3 in DNA: TGTGCCAGTAGTCTGGGGGGGGGCAGCACTGAAGCTTTCTTT. Its translation is CASSLGGGSTEAFF.

A single count supports this clone. V usage is TRBV7-9 and J usage is TRBJ1-1, with D unresolved. Trimming removed 5 bases from V and 0 bases from J, with 4 bases in between. The CDR3 is 12 residues long. Germline CDR1 reads SEHNR; CDR2 reads FQNEAQ (reference sequence). In nucleotides, the CDR3 is TGTGCCAGCAGCCGAGTGAACACTGAAGCTTTCTTT. Its translation: CASSRVNTEAFF. The entire variable domain, with the rest obtained from reference TRBV7-9 and TRBJ1-1, is as follows: DTGVSQNPRHKITKRGQNVTFRCDPISEHNRLYWYRQTLGQGPEFLTYFQNEAQLEKSRLLSDRFSAERPKGSFSTLEIQRTEQGDSAMYLCASSRVNTEAFFGQGTRLTVV.

J is TRBJ2-3 and V is TRBV2; the match to TRBD2 covers 7 bases. J was trimmed by 2 bases and V by 3 bases; bases with no gene match: 11. The CDR3 spans 17 residues. Per germline, CDR1 SNHLY and CDR2 FYNNEI. CDR3 sequence reads: CASSDLGTTKNTDTQYF. The CDR3 DNA follows: TGTGCCAGCAGTGATTTAGGGACTACCAAAAACACAGATACGCAGTATTTT.

This chain joins TRBV5-1 and TRBJ1-6; D is perhaps TRBD1 (6 bases). This CDR3 has 17 residues. From germline, CDR1 is SGHRS and CDR2 YFSETQ. V lost 4 bases to trimming and J lost 7 bases, with 21 bases between them. The CDR3 loop is CASSPRTVNPTNSPLHF. The CDR3 DNA sequence: TGCGCCAGCAGCCCCAGGACAGTCAACCCAACAAATTCACCCCTCCACTTT.

This chain links TRBV9 with TRBJ2-3, with D perhaps TRBD2 (6 bases). V was pared by 2 bases and J by 0 bases, with 7 bases between. This CDR3 has 14 residues. The V gene's germline CDR1 is SGDLS and CDR2 YYNGEE. CDR3 sequence (DNA): TGTGCCAGCAGCGTCGGGGGTAGCACAGATACGCAGTATTTT. It specifies CASSVGGSTDTQYF.

The chain couples TRBV15 to TRBJ1-6; D is unresolved. The CDR3 runs to 13 residues. Germline assignment: CDR1 LNHNV and CDR2 YYDKDF (reference sequence). The V end lost 0 bases, the J end lost 10 bases, and 7 bases lay between the germline ends. The CDR3 region has the DNA TGTGCCACCAGCAGAGAAGTGCGATCACCCCTCCACTTT. This encodes CATSREVRSPLHF.

The chain joins TRBV10-1 to TRBJ2-1, with D tentatively TRBD1 (5 bases). Trimming removed 3 bases at V and 8 bases at J, with 17 bases between. The CDR3 runs to 15 residues. Germline assignment: CDR1 WNHNN and CDR2 SYGVQD (reference sequence). CDR3 bases: TGCGCCAGCAGTGAAAGCCAGGGTCATACCGATGAGCAGTTCTTC. Encoded protein: CASSESQGHTDEQFF.

This clone was detected once. This chain links TRBV5-4 with TRBJ1-1, with D possibly TRBD1 on 5 matching bases. Germline lookup yields CDR1 SGHNT and CDR2 YYREEE (reference sequence). The CDR3 loop spans 12 amino acids. V lost 7 bases and J lost 5, with 12 bases in between. This CDR3 is CASGWEGTEAFF. The DNA of the CDR3 is TGTGCCAGCGGTTGGGAGGGGACTGAAGCTTTCTTT.